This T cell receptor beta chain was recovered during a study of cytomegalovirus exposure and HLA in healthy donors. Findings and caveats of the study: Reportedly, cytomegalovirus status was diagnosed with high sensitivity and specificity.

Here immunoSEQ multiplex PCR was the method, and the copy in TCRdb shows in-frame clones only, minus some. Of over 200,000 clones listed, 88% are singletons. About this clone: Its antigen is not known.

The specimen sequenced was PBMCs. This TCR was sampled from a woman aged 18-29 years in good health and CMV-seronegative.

This CDR3 reads CASSDPVGGRNEQFF. DNA for the CDR3: TGTGCCAGCAGTGACCCGGTGGGAGGCAGGAATGAGCAGTTCTTC. The chain couples TRBV6-4 to TRBJ2-1, with TRBD2 as a possible D gene (6 bases). Trimming removed 2 bases from V and 7 bases from J, with 15 bases in between. Germline CDR1 MRHNA, CDR2 SNTAGT. The CDR3 has 15 amino acids.